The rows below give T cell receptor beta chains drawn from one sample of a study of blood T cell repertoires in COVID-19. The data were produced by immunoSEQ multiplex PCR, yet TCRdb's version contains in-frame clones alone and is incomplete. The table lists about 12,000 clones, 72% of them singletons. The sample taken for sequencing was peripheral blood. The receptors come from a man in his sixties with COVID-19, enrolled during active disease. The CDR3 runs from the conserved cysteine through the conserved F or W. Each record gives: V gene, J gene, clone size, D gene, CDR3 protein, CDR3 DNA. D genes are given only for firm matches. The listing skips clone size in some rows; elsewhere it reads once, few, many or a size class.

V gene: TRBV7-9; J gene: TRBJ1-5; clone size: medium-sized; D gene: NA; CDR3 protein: CASSFDSYNQPQHF; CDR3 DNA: TGTGCCAGCAGCTTCGACAGTTACAATCAGCCCCAGCATTTT
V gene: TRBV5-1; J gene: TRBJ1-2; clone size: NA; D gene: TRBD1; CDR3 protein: CASSLEAGGGLYGYTF; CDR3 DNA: TGCGCCAGCAGCTTGGAGGCCGGAGGGGGCCTCTATGGCTACACCTTC
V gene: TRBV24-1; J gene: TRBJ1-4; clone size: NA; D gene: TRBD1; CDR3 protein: CATSDPGQGDEKLFF; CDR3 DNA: TGTGCCACCAGTGATCCGGGACAGGGGGATGAAAAACTGTTTTTT
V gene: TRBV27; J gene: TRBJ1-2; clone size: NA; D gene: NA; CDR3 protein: CASSSGFGYGYTF; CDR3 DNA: TGTGCCAGCAGTTCAGGGTTCGGCTATGGCTACACCTTC
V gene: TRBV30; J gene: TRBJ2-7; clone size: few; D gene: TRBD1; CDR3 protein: CAWTGTVSYEQYF; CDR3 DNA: TGTGCCTGGACCGGGACAGTCTCCTACGAGCAGTACTTC
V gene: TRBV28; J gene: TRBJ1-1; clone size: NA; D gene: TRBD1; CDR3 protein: CASSSLPGQGALNTEAFF; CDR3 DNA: TGTGCCAGCAGTTCCTTACCGGGACAGGGGGCCCTTAACACTGAAGCTTTCTTT
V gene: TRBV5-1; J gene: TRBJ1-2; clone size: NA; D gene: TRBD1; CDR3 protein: CASSSNPTGGRYGYTF; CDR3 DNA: TGCGCCAGCAGCTCAAACCCGACAGGGGGTCGTTATGGCTACACCTTC
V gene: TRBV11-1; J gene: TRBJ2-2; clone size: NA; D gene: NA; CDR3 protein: CASSLAREVYTGELFF; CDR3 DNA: TGTGCCAGCAGCTTAGCGCGAGAGGTTTACACCGGGGAGCTGTTTTTT
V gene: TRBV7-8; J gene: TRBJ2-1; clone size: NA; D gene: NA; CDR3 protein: CASSLGRLEQFF; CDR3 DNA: TGTGCCAGCAGCTTAGGGAGGCTTGAGCAGTTCTTC
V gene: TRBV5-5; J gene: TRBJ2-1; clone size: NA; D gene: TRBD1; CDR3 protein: CASSLDRTGGENEQFF; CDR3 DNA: TGTGCCAGCAGCTTGGACCGGACAGGGGGAGAAAATGAGCAGTTCTTC
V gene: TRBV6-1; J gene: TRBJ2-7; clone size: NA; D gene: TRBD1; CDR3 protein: CASSEFWDRAYEQYF; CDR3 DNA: TGTGCCAGCAGTGAATTTTGGGACAGGGCCTACGAGCAGTACTTC
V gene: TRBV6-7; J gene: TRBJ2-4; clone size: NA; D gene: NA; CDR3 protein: CASSYSMAGAILAKNIQYF; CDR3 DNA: TGTGCCAGCAGTTACTCGATGGCGGGCGCAATTCTAGCCAAAAACATTCAGTACTTC
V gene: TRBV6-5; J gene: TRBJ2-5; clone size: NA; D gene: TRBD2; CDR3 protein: CASSYPRTSLETQYF; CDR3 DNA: TGTGCCAGCAGTTACCCGAGGACTAGTCTAGAGACCCAGTACTTC
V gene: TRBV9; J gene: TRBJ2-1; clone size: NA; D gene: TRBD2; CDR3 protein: CASSVAGGSYNEQFF; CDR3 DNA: TGTGCCAGCAGCGTAGCGGGAGGGTCCTACAATGAGCAGTTCTTC
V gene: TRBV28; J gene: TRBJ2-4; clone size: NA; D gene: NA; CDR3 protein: CASIESGAEAKNIQYF; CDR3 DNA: TGTGCCAGCATTGAATCAGGGGCCGAGGCCAAAAACATTCAGTACTTC
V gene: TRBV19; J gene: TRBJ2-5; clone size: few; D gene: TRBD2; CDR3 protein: CASSIEGSGGQETQYF; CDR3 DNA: TGTGCCAGTAGTATAGAGGGTAGCGGGGGGCAAGAGACCCAGTACTTC
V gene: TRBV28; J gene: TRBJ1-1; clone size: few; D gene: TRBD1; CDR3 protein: CASLRDRLNTEAFF; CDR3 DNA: TGTGCCAGCTTAAGGGACAGGTTGAACACTGAAGCTTTCTTT
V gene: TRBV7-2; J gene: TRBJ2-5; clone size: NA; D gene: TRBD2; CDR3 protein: CASSYTPGGRETQYF; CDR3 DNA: TGTGCCAGCAGCTATACCCCGGGGGGACGAGAGACCCAGTACTTC
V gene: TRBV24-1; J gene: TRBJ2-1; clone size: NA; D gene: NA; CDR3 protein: CATGSGLGNEQFF; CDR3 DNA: TGTGCCACCGGTAGCGGTCTGGGCAATGAGCAGTTCTTC
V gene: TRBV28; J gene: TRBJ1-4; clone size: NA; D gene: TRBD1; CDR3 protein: CASRMRDRGRSGEKLFF; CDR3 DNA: TGTGCCAGCAGAATGAGGGACAGGGGGCGATCAGGTGAAAAACTGTTTTTT
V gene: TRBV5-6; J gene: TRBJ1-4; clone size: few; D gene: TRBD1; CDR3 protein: CASSSWTGVNEKLFF; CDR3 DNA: TGTGCCAGCAGCTCCTGGACAGGGGTAAATGAAAAACTGTTTTTT
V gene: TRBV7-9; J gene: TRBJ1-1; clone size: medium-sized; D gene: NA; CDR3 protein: CASSPGHTEAFF; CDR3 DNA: TGTGCCAGCAGCCCTGGGCACACTGAAGCTTTCTTT
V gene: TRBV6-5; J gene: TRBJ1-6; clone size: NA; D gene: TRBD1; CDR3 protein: CASSRTGGWNSPLHF; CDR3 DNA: TGTGCCAGCAGTAGGACAGGGGGCTGGAATTCACCCCTCCACTTT
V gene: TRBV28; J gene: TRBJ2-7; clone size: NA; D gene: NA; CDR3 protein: CASSLDSYEQYF; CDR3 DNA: TGTGCCAGCAGTCTGGACAGCTACGAGCAGTACTTC
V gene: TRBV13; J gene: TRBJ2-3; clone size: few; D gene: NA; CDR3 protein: CASSLGYYTDTQYF; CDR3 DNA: TGTGCCAGCAGCCTAGGGTACTACACAGATACGCAGTATTTT
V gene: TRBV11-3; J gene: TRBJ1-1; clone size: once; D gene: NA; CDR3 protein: CASSPGTKGTLGDTEAFF; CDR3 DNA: TGTGCCAGCAGCCCGGGGACAAAGGGGACCCTAGGGGACACTGAAGCTTTCTTT
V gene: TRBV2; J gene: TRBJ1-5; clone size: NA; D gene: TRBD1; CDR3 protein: CASKDRGLSNQPQHF; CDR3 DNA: TGTGCCAGCAAGGACAGGGGGCTAAGCAATCAGCCCCAGCATTTT
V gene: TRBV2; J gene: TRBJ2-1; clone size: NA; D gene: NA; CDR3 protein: CASTPLGATSLGNEQFF; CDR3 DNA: TGTGCCAGCACTCCCCTAGGGGCTACCTCTCTGGGTAATGAGCAGTTCTTC
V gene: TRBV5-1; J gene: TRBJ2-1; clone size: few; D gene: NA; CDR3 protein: CASSLNVDNEQFF; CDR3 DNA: TGCGCCAGCAGCTTGAACGTAGACAATGAGCAGTTCTTC
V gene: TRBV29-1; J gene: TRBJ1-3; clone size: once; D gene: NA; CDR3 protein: CSVKDPGVRDTIYF; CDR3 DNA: TGCAGCGTTAAGGACCCAGGGGTTAGGGACACCATATATTTT
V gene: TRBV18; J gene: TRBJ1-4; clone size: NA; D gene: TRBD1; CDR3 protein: CASSIVATHIGTGREKLFF; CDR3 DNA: TGTGCCAGCTCAATAGTAGCCACCCACATCGGGACAGGGCGTGAAAAACTGTTTTTT
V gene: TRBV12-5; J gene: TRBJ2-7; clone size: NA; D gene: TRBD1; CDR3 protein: CASGPTGKGSYEQYF; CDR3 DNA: TGTGCTAGTGGTCCGACAGGGAAGGGGTCCTACGAGCAGTACTTC
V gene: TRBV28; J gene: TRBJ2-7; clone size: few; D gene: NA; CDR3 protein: CASSPYRELYEQYF; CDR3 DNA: TGTGCCAGCAGTCCCTACAGGGAGCTCTACGAGCAGTACTTC
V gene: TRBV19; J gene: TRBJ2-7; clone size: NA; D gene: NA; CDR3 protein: CASSSGLRGYEQYF; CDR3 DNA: TGTGCCAGTAGTTCGGGTCTAAGAGGCTACGAGCAGTACTTC
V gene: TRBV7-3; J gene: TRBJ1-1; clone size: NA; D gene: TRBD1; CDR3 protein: CASSLGQLTEYTEAFF; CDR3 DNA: TGTGCCAGCAGCCTGGGACAGCTAACAGAGTACACTGAAGCTTTCTTT
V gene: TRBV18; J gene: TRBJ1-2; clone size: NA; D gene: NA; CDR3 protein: CASSVDSNYGYTF; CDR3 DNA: TGTGCCAGCTCAGTCGACAGCAACTATGGCTACACCTTC
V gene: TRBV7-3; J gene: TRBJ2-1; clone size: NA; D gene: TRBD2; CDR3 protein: CASSLTGLAGVGSYNEQFF; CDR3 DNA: TGTGCCAGCAGCTTAACGGGACTAGCGGGAGTTGGCTCCTACAATGAGCAGTTCTTC
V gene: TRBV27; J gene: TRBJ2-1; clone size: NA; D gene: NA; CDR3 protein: CASSLNLYNEQFF; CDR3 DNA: TGTGCCAGCAGTCTGAACCTATACAATGAGCAGTTCTTC
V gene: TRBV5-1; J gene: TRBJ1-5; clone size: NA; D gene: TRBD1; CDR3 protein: CASSTGTGNQPQHF; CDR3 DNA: TGCGCCAGCAGCACCGGGACAGGCAATCAGCCCCAGCATTTT
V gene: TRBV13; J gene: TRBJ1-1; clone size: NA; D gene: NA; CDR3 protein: CASSSTEQNTEAFF; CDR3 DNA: TGTGCCAGCAGCTCCACAGAACAGAACACTGAAGCTTTCTTT
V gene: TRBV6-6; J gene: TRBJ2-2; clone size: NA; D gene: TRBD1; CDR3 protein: CASSYGTGGTGELFF; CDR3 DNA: TGTGCCAGCAGTTACGGGACAGGGGGCACCGGGGAGCTGTTTTTT
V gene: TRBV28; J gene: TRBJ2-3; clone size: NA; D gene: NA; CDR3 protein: CASSLSGADTQYF; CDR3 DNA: TGTGCCAGCAGTTTATCGGGGGCAGATACGCAGTATTTT
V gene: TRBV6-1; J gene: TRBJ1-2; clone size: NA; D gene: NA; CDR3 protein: CASSEALGASRYGYTF; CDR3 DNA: TGTGCCAGCAGTGAAGCCTTAGGGGCAAGTCGCTATGGCTACACCTTC
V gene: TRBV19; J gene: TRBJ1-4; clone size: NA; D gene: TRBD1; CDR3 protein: CASTGPGQGNEKLFF; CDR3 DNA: TGTGCCAGTACCGGGCCGGGACAGGGCAATGAAAAACTGTTTTTT
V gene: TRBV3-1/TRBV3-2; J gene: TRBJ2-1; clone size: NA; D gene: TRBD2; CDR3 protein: CASSQARSAGGHEQFF; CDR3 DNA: TGTGCCAGCAGCCAAGCACGGTCTGCGGGGGGGCATGAGCAGTTCTTC
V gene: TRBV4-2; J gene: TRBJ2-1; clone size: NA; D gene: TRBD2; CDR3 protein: CASSYNSGRHNEQFF; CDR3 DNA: TGTGCCAGCAGCTATAATAGCGGGAGGCACAATGAGCAGTTCTTC
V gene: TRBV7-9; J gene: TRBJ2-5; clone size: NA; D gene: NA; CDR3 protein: CASSLPSDQTQYF; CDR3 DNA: TGTGCCAGCAGCCTTCCTAGCGATCAGACCCAGTACTTC
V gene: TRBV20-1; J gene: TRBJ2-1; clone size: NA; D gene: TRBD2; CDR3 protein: CSAIEGGGDNEQFF; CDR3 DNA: TGCAGTGCTATTGAGGGCGGGGGTGACAATGAGCAGTTCTTC
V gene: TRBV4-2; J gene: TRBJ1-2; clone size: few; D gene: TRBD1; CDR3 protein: CASSQAAGGSFSGYTF; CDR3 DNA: TGTGCCAGCAGCCAAGCCGCAGGGGGCAGTTTTAGTGGCTACACCTTC
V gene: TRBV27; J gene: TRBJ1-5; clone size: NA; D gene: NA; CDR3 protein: CASSLWGGKPQHF; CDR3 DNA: TGTGCCAGCAGTTTATGGGGGGGGAAGCCCCAGCATTTT
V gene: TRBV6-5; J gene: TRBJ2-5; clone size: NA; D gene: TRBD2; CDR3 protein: CASSRSASGGETQYF; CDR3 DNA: TGTGCCAGCAGCCGATCTGCCAGCGGGGGAGAGACCCAGTACTTC
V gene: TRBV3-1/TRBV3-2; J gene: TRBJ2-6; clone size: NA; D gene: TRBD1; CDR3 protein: CASSHDRDGANVLTF; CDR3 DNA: TGTGCCAGCAGCCACGACAGGGATGGGGCCAACGTCCTGACTTTC
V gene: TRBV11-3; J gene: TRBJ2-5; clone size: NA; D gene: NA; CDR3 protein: CASSLAGAETQYF; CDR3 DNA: TGTGCCAGCAGCTTGGCGGGGGCAGAGACCCAGTACTTC